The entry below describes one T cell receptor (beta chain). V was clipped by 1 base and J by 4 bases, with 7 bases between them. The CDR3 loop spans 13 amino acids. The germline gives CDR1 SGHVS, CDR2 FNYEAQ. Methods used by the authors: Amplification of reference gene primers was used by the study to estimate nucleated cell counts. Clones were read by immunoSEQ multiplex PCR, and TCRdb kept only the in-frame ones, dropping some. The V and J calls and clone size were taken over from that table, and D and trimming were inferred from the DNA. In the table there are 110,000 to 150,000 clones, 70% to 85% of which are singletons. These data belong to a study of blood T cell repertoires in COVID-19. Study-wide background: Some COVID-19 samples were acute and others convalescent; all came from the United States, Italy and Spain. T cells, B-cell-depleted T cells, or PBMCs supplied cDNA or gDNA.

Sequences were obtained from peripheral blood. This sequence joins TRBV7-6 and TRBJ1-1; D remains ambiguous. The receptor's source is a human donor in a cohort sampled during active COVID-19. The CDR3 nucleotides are TGTGCCAGCAGCTTAGTAAGTAGCACTGAAGCTTTCTTT. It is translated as CASSLVSSTEAFF.